The clone carrying this T cell receptor beta chain was counted many times. In TCRdb, the 5' RACE reads were re-called with MiXCR into one record per CDR3 protein. The sample yields about 22,000 distinct CDR3 sequences, more than 9% seen once. Germline V lookup: CDR1 SGHRS, CDR2 YFSETQ. The CDR3 covers 15 residues. The junction had 11 bases not matched to a gene; V was cut back by 6 bases and J by 9 bases. The record originates from a study of neurological immune-mediated disorders. This chain links TRBV5-1 with TRBJ2-1; 11 nucleotides match TRBD1. The material sequenced was PBMCs. The clonotype was recovered from an older woman with HTLV-1-associated myelopathy (HAM/TSP). CDR3 coding DNA: TGCGCCAGCAAGGGGAACGGACAGGGGGCTGCTGAGCAGTTCTTC. It translates to CASKGNGQGAAEQFF. Full variable domain (rest looked up from reference TRBV5-1 and TRBJ2-1): KAGVTQTPRYLIKTRGQQVTLSCSPISGHRSVSWYQQTPGQGLQFLFEYFSETQRNKGNFPGRFSGRQFSNSRSEMNVSTLELGDSALYLCASKGNGQGAAEQFFGPGTRLTVL.